The next 14 T cell receptor beta chains were all read from a single sample in a study of immune evolution from preneoplasia to lung adenocarcinoma. Sequencing used immunoSEQ multiplex PCR; TCRdb keeps in-frame clones, though not all of them. The repertoire includes roughly 38,000 clones, roughly 74% of them detected once, and under 7.5% sits in the top ten. Sequencing input: FFPE invasive lung adenocarcinoma tissue. These receptors were collected from a person aged 55 to 75 with lung adenocarcinoma.

V usage is TRBV9 and J usage is TRBJ1-2, with D hard to call. Germline CDR1 is SGDLS and CDR2 is YYNGEE. The CDR3 is 15 amino acids. The V and J ends lost 1 base and 0 bases respectively, with 10 bases between them. For the CDR3, the DNA is TGTGCCAGCAGCGTAAGTACAGATGCTAACTATGGCTACACCTTC. This encodes CASSVSTDANYGYTF.

The J gene is TRBJ2-7, the V gene TRBV27; D gene ambiguous. Trimming cost V 3 bases and J 5 bases, with 2 bases left between them. The germline V gene has CDR1 MNHEY and CDR2 SMNVEV (reference sequence). The CDR3 is made up of 10 amino acids. CDR3 amino acids: CASSLNEQYF. The DNA of the CDR3 is TGTGCCAGCAGTTTGAACGAGCAGTACTTC.

This clone has just a few counts. The rearrangement links TRBV30 to TRBJ2-5, with D possibly TRBD1 on 6 matching bases. Germline values: CDR1 GTSNPN, CDR2 SVGIG (reference sequence). V shed 0 bases and J shed 5 bases, with 19 bases lying between them. The CDR3 has 16 residues. The CDR3 DNA follows: TGTGCCTGGAGTGTATGGGGGCCGGGCGGGCATGAGACCCAGTACTTC. Protein sequence: CAWSVWGPGGHETQYF.

This chain uses TRBV12-5 with TRBJ2-1; possibly TRBD1 for D (6 bases). Looked up from germline, CDR1 is LGHNT and CDR2 is FRNRAP. Trimming left V 6 bases short and J 12 bases short, with 12 bases between. This CDR3 comprises 11 residues. DNA of the CDR3: TGTGCTAGTGGGCAACAGGGCAGGCAGTTCTTC. Translated: CASGQQGRQFF.

The CDR3 DNA follows: TGTGCCAGCAGCAATTCCTACGAGCAGTACTTC. It encodes CASSNSYEQYF. The chain carries TRBV7-2 and TRBJ2-7; D unclear. This CDR3 contains 11 residues. Trimming left V 5 bases short and J 1 base short, with 3 bases between. Germline V gives CDR1 SGHTA, CDR2 FQGNSA. The full variable domain, completed using reference TRBV7-2 and TRBJ2-7, is GAGVSQSPSNKVTEKGKDVELRCDPISGHTALYWYRQSLGQGLEFLIYFQGNSAPDKSGLPSDRFSAERTGGSVSTLTIQRTQQEDSAVYLCASSNSYEQYFGPGTRLTVT.

The genes are TRBV11-3 and TRBJ2-7; perhaps D is TRBD1 or TRBD2 (5 bases each). The germline V and J ends were trimmed by 2 bases and 0 bases, with 14 bases remaining between them. The CDR3 length is 16 residues. CDR1 is SGHNT and CDR2 is YENEEA in the germline V gene. The CDR3 protein is CASSLSVGTASYEQYF. The DNA for the CDR3 is TGTGCCAGCAGCTTAAGTGTGGGGACGGCCTCCTACGAGCAGTACTTC.

This chain connects TRBV28 to TRBJ1-4, with D hard to call. Germline CDR1 and CDR2: MDHEN and SYDVKM. V was trimmed by 5 bases and J by 12 bases, leaving 16 bases between them. The CDR3 spans 13 residues. The DNA of the CDR3 is TGTGCCAGCAGTATTAACCAAGGACGGGAACTGTTTTTT. Translated: CASSINQGRELFF.

This rearrangement joins TRBV5-4 to TRBJ2-1; maybe TRBD1 (6 bases). V was pared by 3 bases and J by 6 bases, with 19 bases between. Germline CDR1 reads SGHNT; CDR2 reads YYREEE (reference sequence). This CDR3 contains 16 residues. In nucleotides, the CDR3 is TGTGCCAGCAGCTCCTGGGACAAGAGGGCCCTCAATGAGCAGTTCTTC. It encodes CASSSWDKRALNEQFF. Complete variable domain (other parts from reference TRBV5-4 and TRBJ2-1): ETGVTQSPTHLIKTRGQQVTLRCSSQSGHNTVSWYQQALGQGPQFIFQYYREEENGRGNFPPRFSGLQFPNYSSELNVNALELDDSALYLCASSSWDKRALNEQFFGPGTRLTVL.

In this sample, this clone turned up once. At one of its ends the junction is not consistent with the germline gene, which may arise from a read error. The chain combines TRBV28 with TRBJ1-2; 7 bases fit TRBD1. The CDR3 has 14 amino acids. Per germline, CDR1 MDHEN and CDR2 SYDVKM. CDR3 sequence: CASSPNRGPYGCTF. The CDR3 DNA follows: TGTGCCAGCAGTCCGAACAGGGGCCCCTATGGCTGCACCTTC.

The chain uses TRBV29-1 and TRBJ2-1, with D unresolved. The CDR3 runs to 13 residues. From germline, CDR1 is SQVTM and CDR2 ANQGSEA. V shed 6 bases and J shed 5 bases, with 14 bases lying between them. CDR3 nucleotide sequence: TGCAGCGTCGCCCGAGACGCCGACAATGAGCAGTTCTTC. Amino acid sequence: CSVARDADNEQFF.

This chain connects TRBV5-1 to TRBJ2-2; possible D gene TRBD1, 5 bases. Trimming cost V 4 bases and J 7 bases, with 14 bases left between them. CDR3 length: 14 amino acids. Germline values: CDR1 SGHRS, CDR2 YFSETQ. CDR3 coding DNA: TGCGCCAGCAGCCAGGGAACGTTGAGCGGGGAGCTGTTTTTT. Its protein is CASSQGTLSGELFF.

This chain uses TRBV5-4 with TRBJ1-2; D might be TRBD1 (6 bases). Per the germline V gene, CDR1 is SGHNT and CDR2 is YYREEE (reference sequence). CDR3 length equals 15 residues. Trimming removed 0 bases at V and 3 bases at J, with 12 bases between. The CDR3 DNA reads as TGTGCCAGCAGCTTGGGGGGGGGCACAGACTATGGCTACACCTTC. Translating it yields CASSLGGGTDYGYTF.

The chain couples TRBV7-3 to TRBJ2-1; 9 positions agree with TRBD2. V trimming: 5 bases; J trimming: 4 bases; junction bases outside the gene matches: 6. Germline CDR1 SGHTA, CDR2 FQGTGA. The CDR3 spans 15 residues. This CDR3 reads CASSDLAGGYNEQFF. The CDR3 DNA reads TGTGCCAGCAGCGATTTGGCGGGAGGGTACAATGAGCAGTTCTTC.

The chain uses TRBV4-1 and TRBJ1-1, with D tentatively TRBD1 (6 bases). This CDR3 spans 16 amino acids. The germline gives CDR1 MGHRA, CDR2 YSYEKL. V lost 3 bases, J lost 3 bases, and 17 bases lay in between. CDR3 DNA sequence: TGCGCCAGCAGCCATGCTGTAGGGGGTAGGGACACTGAAGCTTTCTTT. This gives the protein CASSHAVGGRDTEAFF.